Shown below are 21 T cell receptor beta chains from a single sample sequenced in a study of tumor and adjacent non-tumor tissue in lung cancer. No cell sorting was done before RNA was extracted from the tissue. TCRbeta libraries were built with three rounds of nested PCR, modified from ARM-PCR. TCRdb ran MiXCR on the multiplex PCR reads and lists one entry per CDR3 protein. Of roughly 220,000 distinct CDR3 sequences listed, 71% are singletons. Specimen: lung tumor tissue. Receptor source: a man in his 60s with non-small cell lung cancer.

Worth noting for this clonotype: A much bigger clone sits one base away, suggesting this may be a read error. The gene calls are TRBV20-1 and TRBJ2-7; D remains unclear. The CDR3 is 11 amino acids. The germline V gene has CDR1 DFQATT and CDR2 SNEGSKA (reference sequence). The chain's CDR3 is CSASVAYEKYF. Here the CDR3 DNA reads TGCAGTGCTAGTGTAGCCTACGAGAAGTACTTC.

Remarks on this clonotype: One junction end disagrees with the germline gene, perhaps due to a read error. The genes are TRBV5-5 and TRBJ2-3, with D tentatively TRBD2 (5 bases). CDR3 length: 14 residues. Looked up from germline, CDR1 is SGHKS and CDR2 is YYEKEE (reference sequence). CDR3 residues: CTNRLGARADKQYF. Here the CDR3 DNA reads TGTACCAACAGATTGGGAGCGAGGGCAGATAAGCAGTATTTT. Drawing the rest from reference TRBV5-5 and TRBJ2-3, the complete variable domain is DAGVTQSPTHLIKTRGQQVTLRCSPISGHKSVSWYQQVLGQGPQFIFQYYEKEERGRGNFPDRFSARQFPNYSSELNVNALLLGDSALYLCTNRLGARADKQYFGPGTRLTVL.

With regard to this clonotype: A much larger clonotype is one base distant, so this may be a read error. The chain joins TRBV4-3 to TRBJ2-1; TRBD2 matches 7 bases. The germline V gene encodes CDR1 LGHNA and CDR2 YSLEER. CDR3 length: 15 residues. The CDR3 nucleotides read TGCGCCAGCAGCCAAGAATCTAGCGGCTACAATGGGCAGTTCTTC. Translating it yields CASSQESSGYNGQFF.

The CDR3 protein is CASSFKGPSTEAFF. The CDR3 nucleotides read TGTGCCAGCAGCTTTAAGGGACCGAGCACTGAAGCTTTCTTT. The chain has TRBV11-2 and TRBJ1-1; D perhaps matches TRBD1 (5 bases). This CDR3 contains 14 residues. Germline V gene data show CDR1 as SGHAT and CDR2 as FQNNGV. The ends were cut back, 3 bases at V and 4 bases at J, with 12 bases in the middle.

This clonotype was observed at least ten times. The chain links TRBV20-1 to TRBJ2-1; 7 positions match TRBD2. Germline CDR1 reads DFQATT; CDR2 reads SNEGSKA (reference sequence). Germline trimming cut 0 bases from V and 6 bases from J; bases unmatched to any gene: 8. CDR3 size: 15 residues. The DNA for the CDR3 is TGCAGTGCTAGAGATGGGGGGGAGTTGCGCAATGAGCAGTTCTTC. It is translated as CSARDGGELRNEQFF.

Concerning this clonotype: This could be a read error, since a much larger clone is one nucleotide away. The CDR3 DNA is TGCAGTGCGTCGGGTTACGAGAACGCTGAAGCTTTCTTT. Protein product: CSASGYENAEAFF. The V gene is TRBV20-1, the J gene TRBJ1-1; no reliable D call. Germline V gene sequence: CDR1 DFQATT, CDR2 SNEGSKA (reference sequence). This CDR3 has 13 residues.

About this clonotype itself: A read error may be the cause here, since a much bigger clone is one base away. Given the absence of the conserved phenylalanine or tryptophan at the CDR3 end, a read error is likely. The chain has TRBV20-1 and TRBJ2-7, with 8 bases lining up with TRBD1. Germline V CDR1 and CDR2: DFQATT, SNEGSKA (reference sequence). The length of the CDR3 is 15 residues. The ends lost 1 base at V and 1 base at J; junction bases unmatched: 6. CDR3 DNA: TGCAGTGCTAGAGGGACAGGGAAGGGATCCTACGAGCAGTACTAC. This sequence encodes CSARGTGKGSYEQYY.

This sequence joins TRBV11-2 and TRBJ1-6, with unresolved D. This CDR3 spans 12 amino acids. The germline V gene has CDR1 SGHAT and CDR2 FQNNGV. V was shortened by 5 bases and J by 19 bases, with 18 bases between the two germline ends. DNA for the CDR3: TGTGCCAGCAGCCACCCGGACTGGGAGGAACACTTT. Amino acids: CASSHPDWEEHF.

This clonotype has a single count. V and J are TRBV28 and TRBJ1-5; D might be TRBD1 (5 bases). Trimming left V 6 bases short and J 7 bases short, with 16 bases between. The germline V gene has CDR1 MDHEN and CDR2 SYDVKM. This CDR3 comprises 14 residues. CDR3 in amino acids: CASSSPAGGQPQHF. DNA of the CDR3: TGTGCCAGCAGCAGCCCAGCCGGGGGACAGCCCCAGCATTTT.

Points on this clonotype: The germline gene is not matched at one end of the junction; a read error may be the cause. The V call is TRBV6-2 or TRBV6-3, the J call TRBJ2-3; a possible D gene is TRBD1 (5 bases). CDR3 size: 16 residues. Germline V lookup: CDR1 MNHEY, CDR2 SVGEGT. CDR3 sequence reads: CASSYSMGQGEDTQYF. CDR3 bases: TGTGCCAGCAGTTACTCGATGGGCCAGGGTGAAGATACGCAATATTTT.

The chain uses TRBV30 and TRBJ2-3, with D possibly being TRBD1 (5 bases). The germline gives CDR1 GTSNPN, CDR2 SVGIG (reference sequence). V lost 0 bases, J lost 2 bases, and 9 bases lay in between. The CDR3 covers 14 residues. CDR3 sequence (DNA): TGTGCCTGGAGTGTTCCAGGGTTCACAGATACGCAGTATTTT. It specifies CAWSVPGFTDTQYF.

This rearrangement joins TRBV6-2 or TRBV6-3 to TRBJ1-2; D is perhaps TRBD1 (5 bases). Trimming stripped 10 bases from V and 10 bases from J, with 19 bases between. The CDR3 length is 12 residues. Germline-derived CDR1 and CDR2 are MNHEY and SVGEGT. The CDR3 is CANSVGLRDYTF. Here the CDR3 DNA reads TGTGCCAACAGCGTGGGACTTCGGGACTACACCTTC.

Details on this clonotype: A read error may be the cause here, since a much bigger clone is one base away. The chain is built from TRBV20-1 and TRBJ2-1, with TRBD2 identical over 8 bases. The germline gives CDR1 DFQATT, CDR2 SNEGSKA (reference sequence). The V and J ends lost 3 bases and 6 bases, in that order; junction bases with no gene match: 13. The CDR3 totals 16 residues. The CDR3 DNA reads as TGCAGTGCTAGGGGCCTCAGCGGGAGTACGGGCAATGAGCAGTTCTTC. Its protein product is CSARGLSGSTGNEQFF.

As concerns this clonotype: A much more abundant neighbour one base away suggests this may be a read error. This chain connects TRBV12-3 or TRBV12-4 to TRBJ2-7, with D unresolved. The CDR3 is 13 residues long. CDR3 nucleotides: TGTGCCAGCAGAACAGAGAACTCCTACGAGCAGCACTTC. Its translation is CASRTENSYEQHF.

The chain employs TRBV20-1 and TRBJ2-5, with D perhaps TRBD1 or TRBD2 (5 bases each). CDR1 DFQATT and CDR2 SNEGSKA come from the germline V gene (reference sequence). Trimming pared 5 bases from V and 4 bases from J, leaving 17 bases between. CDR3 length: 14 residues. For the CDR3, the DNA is TGCAGTGCTCGATGGTGGGGGATGAGAGAGACCCAGTACTTC. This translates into CSARWWGMRETQYF.

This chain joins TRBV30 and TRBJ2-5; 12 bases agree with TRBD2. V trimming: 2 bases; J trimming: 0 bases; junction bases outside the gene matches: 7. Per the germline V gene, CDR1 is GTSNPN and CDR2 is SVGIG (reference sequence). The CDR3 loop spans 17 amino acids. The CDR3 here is CAWSPGTSGRYQETQYF. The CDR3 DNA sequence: TGTGCCTGGAGTCCCGGGACTAGCGGGCGGTACCAAGAGACCCAGTACTTC. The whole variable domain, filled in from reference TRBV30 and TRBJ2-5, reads SQTIHQWPATLVQPVGSPLSLECTVEGTSNPNLYWYRQAAGRGLQLLFYSVGIGQISSEVPQNLSASRPQDRQFILSSKKLLLSDSGFYLCAWSPGTSGRYQETQYFGPGTRLLVL.

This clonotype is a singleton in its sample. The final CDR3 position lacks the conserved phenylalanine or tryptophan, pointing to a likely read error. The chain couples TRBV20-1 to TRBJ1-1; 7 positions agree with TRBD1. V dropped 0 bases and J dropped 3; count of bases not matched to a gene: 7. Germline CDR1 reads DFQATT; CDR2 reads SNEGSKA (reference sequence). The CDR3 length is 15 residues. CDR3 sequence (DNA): TGCAGTGCTAGAGAGGCCAGGGGGGTGGACACTGAAGCTTTCCTT. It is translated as CSAREARGVDTEAFL.

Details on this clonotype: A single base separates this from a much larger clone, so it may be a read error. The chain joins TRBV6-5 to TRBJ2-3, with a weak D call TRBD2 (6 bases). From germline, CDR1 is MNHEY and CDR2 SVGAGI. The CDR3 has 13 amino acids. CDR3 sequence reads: CASYAAGTAMIHF. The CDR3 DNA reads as TGTGCCAGCTATGCGGCGGGGACGGCCATGATACATTTT.

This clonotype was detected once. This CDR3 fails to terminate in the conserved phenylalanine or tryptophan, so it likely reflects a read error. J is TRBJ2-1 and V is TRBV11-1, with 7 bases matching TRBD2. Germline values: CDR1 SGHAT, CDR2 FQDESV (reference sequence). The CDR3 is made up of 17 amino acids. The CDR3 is CASSLSWLAEGNNGQFY. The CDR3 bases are TGTGCCAGCAGCTTATCTTGGCTAGCGGAAGGCAACAATGGGCAGTTCTAC.

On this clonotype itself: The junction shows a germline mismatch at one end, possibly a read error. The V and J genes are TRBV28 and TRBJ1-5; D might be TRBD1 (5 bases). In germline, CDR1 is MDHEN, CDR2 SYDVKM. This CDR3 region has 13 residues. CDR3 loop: CSSSPTVYQPQHF. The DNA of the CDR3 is TGTTCCAGTAGCCCGACAGTATACCAGCCCCAGCATTTT.

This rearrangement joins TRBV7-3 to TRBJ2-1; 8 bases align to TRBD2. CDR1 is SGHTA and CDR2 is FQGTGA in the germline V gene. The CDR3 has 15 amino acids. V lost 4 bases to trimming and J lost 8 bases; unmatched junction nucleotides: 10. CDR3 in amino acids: CASSSRAGGWDEQFF. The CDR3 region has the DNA TGTGCCAGCAGCTCCAGGGCGGGGGGCTGGGATGAGCAGTTCTTC.